Below are 19 T cell receptor beta chains sequenced from a single sample in a study of control samples from healthy donors and cancer patients. Sequencing used immunoSEQ multiplex PCR; TCRdb keeps in-frame clones, though not all of them. Altogether around 170,000 clones are present, around 88% being singletons, with the ten largest covering nearly 5%. Sequenced input: blood. These receptor sequences come from a woman in her twenties or thirties in good health.

The V gene is TRBV10-3, the J gene TRBJ2-3, with no clear D. From germline, CDR1 is ENHRY and CDR2 SYGVKD. The CDR3 consists of 15 residues. Trimming pared 0 bases from V and 1 base from J, leaving 8 bases between. The CDR3 protein is CAISESELRTDTQYF. CDR3 nucleotides: TGTGCCATCAGTGAGTCGGAACTCCGCACAGATACGCAGTATTTT.

Here the CDR3 reads CASARASNQPQHF. The DNA for the CDR3 is TGTGCCAGCGCCCGGGCTAGCAATCAGCCCCAGCATTTT. This chain connects TRBV27 to TRBJ1-5, with D hard to call. Germline values: CDR1 MNHEY, CDR2 SMNVEV (reference sequence). CDR3 length equals 13 residues. V was shortened by 8 bases and J by 0 bases, with 8 bases between the two germline ends.

On this clone itself: Other DNA sequences in the sample encode the same CDR3. The rearrangement joins TRBV5-4 to TRBJ1-3; D remains ambiguous. The CDR3 is 12 residues long. Deletions cut 3 bases from V and 4 bases from J, with 5 bases between. Germline CDR1 SGHNT, CDR2 YYREEE (reference sequence). The CDR3 loop reads CASSSRGNTIYF. CDR3 in DNA: TGTGCCAGCAGCTCACGGGGAAACACCATATATTTT. The full variable domain, with the rest looked up from reference TRBV5-4 and TRBJ1-3, is ETGVTQSPTHLIKTRGQQVTLRCSSQSGHNTVSWYQQALGQGPQFIFQYYREEENGRGNFPPRFSGLQFPNYSSELNVNALELDDSALYLCASSSRGNTIYFGEGSWLTVV.

V usage is TRBV5-6 and J usage is TRBJ2-5; 8 bases agree with TRBD1. V lost 4 bases, J lost 4 bases, and 9 bases stayed unmatched. The CDR3 consists of 15 residues. Germline CDR1 and CDR2: SGHDT and YYEEEE. The CDR3 DNA sequence: TGTGCCAGCAGCCTAAAGCAGGGGGCGGGAGAGACCCAGTACTTC. Its translation is CASSLKQGAGETQYF.

The genes are TRBV4-1 and TRBJ1-5, with no clear D. Germline values: CDR1 MGHRA, CDR2 YSYEKL. The CDR3 contains 15 residues. V lost 5 bases, J lost 0 bases, and 11 bases lay in between. CDR3 protein: CASSNRELSNQPQHF. CDR3 bases: TGCGCCAGCAGCAACCGGGAGCTTAGCAATCAGCCCCAGCATTTT.

This chain connects TRBV4-1 to TRBJ2-2, with 7 bases matching TRBD1. The CDR3 contains 15 residues. V dropped 4 bases and J dropped 4; count of bases not matched to a gene: 6. Germline values: CDR1 MGHRA, CDR2 YSYEKL. DNA for the CDR3: TGCGCCAGCAGCCCCCGACAGGGCGTCACCGGGGAGCTGTTTTTT. Protein: CASSPRQGVTGELFF.

This chain joins TRBV5-6 and TRBJ2-1; D remains ambiguous. This CDR3 spans 14 amino acids. Looked up from germline, CDR1 is SGHDT and CDR2 is YYEEEE. V was shortened by 4 bases and J by 3 bases, with 11 bases between the two germline ends. The CDR3 here is CASSPDQDYNEQFF. As DNA, the CDR3 is TGTGCCAGCAGCCCTGATCAAGACTACAATGAGCAGTTCTTC.

V gene TRBV24-1 combines with J gene TRBJ2-1; D tentatively reads TRBD1 or TRBD2 (5 bases each). This CDR3 comprises 15 residues. The V end lost 5 bases, the J end lost 3 bases, and 13 bases lay between the germline ends. CDR1 is KGHDR and CDR2 is SFDVKD in the germline V gene. This CDR3 is CATSGQGRGYNEQFF. DNA of the CDR3: TGTGCCACCAGTGGCCAGGGACGGGGCTACAATGAGCAGTTCTTC.

J is TRBJ2-4 and V is TRBV28; TRBD2 might be the D (6 bases). Germline V gene data show CDR1 as MDHEN and CDR2 as SYDVKM. The CDR3 runs to 16 residues. V lost 3 bases and J 6 bases, leaving 18 bases between the germline ends. The DNA of the CDR3 is TGTGCCAGCAGTTTCCCCGAGGGGCGGGGCCTAAACATTCAGTACTTC. Its protein product is CASSFPEGRGLNIQYF.

This clone was counted a single time. The gene calls are TRBV7-9 and TRBJ2-2; no definite D call. CDR1 is SEHNR and CDR2 is FQNEAQ in the germline V gene (reference sequence). The CDR3 has 14 amino acids. The CDR3 nucleotides are TGTGCGCAGGCGATAACCGCGAACACCGGGGAGCTGTTTTTT. It translates to CAQAITANTGELFF.

V and J are TRBV15 and TRBJ2-7; TRBD1 is a possible D gene (5 bases). This CDR3 region has 14 residues. V was pared by 8 bases and J by 6 bases, with 20 bases between. Germline V gives CDR1 LNHNV, CDR2 YYDKDF (reference sequence). CDR3: CATRPGVLRGEQYF. The DNA for the CDR3 is TGTGCCACCCGTCCTGGCGTTTTAAGGGGCGAGCAGTACTTC.

The chain uses TRBV5-1 and TRBJ1-2; D is possibly TRBD1 (5 bases). The V and J ends lost 2 bases and 4 bases respectively, with 15 bases between them. Germline V gives CDR1 SGHRS, CDR2 YFSETQ. CDR3 length: 15 residues. Here the CDR3 reads CASSLTGGLGYGYTF. CDR3 in DNA: TGCGCCAGCAGCTTAACCGGGGGACTAGGCTATGGCTACACCTTC.

This chain joins TRBV10-3 and TRBJ2-3; 8 nucleotides align to TRBD1. J lost 0 bases, V lost 2 bases, and 10 bases had no gene match. The CDR3 has 18 amino acids. The V gene's germline CDR1 is ENHRY and CDR2 SYGVKD. The CDR3 coding sequence is TGTGCCATCAGTGAGCGAGACAGGGGCTTCGCCAGCACAGATACGCAGTATTTT. Residues: CAISERDRGFASTDTQYF.

This chain uses TRBV7-9 with TRBJ2-2, with TRBD1 matching over 9 bases. V shed 3 bases, J shed 6 bases, and the junction held 8 bases outside the gene matches. CDR3 length equals 16 residues. In germline, CDR1 is SEHNR, CDR2 FQNEAQ (reference sequence). CDR3 region: CASSFGQGQGAGELFF. CDR3 bases: TGTGCCAGCAGCTTCGGACAGGGGCAGGGGGCCGGGGAGCTGTTTTTT. The full variable domain, completed using reference TRBV7-9 and TRBJ2-2, is DTGVSQNPRHKITKRGQNVTFRCDPISEHNRLYWYRQTLGQGPEFLTYFQNEAQLEKSRLLSDRFSAERPKGSFSTLEIQRTEQGDSAMYLCASSFGQGQGAGELFFGEGSRLTVL.

Notes on this clone: A much larger clone differs by one base, so this may be a read error. The chain has TRBV2 and TRBJ1-5; D is ambiguous. Germline V gene lookup returns CDR1 SNHLY and CDR2 FYNNEI. Deletions cut 4 bases from V and 0 bases from J, with 4 bases between. This CDR3 is 13 amino acids long. The CDR3 is CASSGDSNQPQHF. CDR3 bases: TGTGCCAGCAGTGGGGATAGCAATCAGCCCCAGCATTTT. The complete variable domain, with remaining parts taken from reference TRBV2 and TRBJ1-5, reads EPEVTQTPSHQVTQMGQEVILRCVPISNHLYFYWYRQILGQKVEFLVSFYNNEISEKSEIFDDQFSVERPDGSNFTLKIRSTKLEDSAMYFCASSGDSNQPQHFGDGTRLSIL.

The chain uses TRBV19 and TRBJ1-1; 7 bases fit TRBD1. V dropped 6 bases and J dropped 4; count of bases not matched to a gene: 14. CDR1 is LNHDA and CDR2 is SQIVND in the germline V gene (reference sequence). The CDR3 has 16 residues. The CDR3 nucleotides read TGTGCCAGTAGCCCGAACCCACAGGGGAGGAGCACTGAAGCTTTCTTT. Translating it yields CASSPNPQGRSTEAFF.

This clone occurred once. The chain has TRBV27 and TRBJ2-1; possible D gene TRBD2, 5 bases. The V end was cut by 4 bases, the J end by 7 bases, with 17 bases between. Germline lookup yields CDR1 MNHEY and CDR2 SMNVEV (reference sequence). The CDR3 is made up of 15 amino acids. The CDR3 sequence: CASSSDLAVENEQFF. The CDR3 DNA follows: TGTGCCAGCAGTTCGGACTTGGCGGTTGAGAATGAGCAGTTCTTC.

This sequence joins TRBV3-1 (or the pseudogene TRBV3-2) and TRBJ2-5; D may match TRBD1 or TRBD2 (5 bases each). Germline-derived CDR1 and CDR2 are LGHDT and YNNKEL (reference sequence). CDR3 size: 16 residues. V dropped 4 bases and J dropped 5 bases, with 20 bases sitting between them. The CDR3 DNA sequence: TGTGCCAGCAGCCGCAAGACCGGGACCCAGCGGGAGACCCAGTACTTC. This sequence encodes CASSRKTGTQRETQYF.

The chain recombines TRBV3-1 (or the pseudogene TRBV3-2) with TRBJ2-1; 9 bases are shared with TRBD2. Trimming removed 6 bases from V and 9 bases from J; junction bases left unmatched: 6. This CDR3 spans 13 amino acids. Germline lookup yields CDR1 LGHDT and CDR2 YNNKEL (reference sequence). CDR3 DNA sequence: TGTGCCAGCAGTCTCGGGACTAGCAGTGAGCAGTTCTTC. Translating it yields CASSLGTSSEQFF.